This TCR beta chain came from a study of T cells in Graves' hyperthyroidism and ophthalmopathy. The ends were cut back, 5 bases at V and 2 bases at J, with 15 bases in the middle. Germline CDR1 SEHNR, CDR2 FQNEAQ (reference sequence). The CDR3 runs 15 residues. There were TCR beta CDR3 regions amplified from RNA transcripts. Primed by the HTBI set, a first-round RT-PCR was run on the TCR CDR3. TCRdb re-called the multiplex PCR reads with MiXCR, one entry per CDR3 protein. Here the sample spans around 570,000 distinct CDR3 sequences, 15% to 20% being singletons. The chain uses TRBV7-9 and TRBJ1-2; D possibly corresponds to TRBD1 (5 bases). Sequencing was done on a sample of blood. This receptor was identified in a man aged 35 to 55 with Graves' ophthalmopathy. The CDR3 spells CASSHLGGLNYGYTF. CDR3 in DNA: TGTGCCAGCAGCCACCTTGGGGGACTCAACTATGGCTACACCTTC. Full variable domain (missing parts from reference TRBV7-9 and TRBJ1-2): DTGVSQNPRHKITKRGQNVTFRCDPISEHNRLYWYRQTLGQGPEFLTYFQNEAQLEKSRLLSDRFSAERPKGSFSTLEIQRTEQGDSAMYLCASSHLGGLNYGYTFGSGTRLTVV.